The present T cell receptor beta chain was sequenced within a study of blood T cell repertoires in COVID-19. Across the study: In each case, the material was cDNA or gDNA derived from T cells, B-cell-depleted T cells, or PBMCs.

The authors' processing: Estimated nucleated cell counts came from reference gene primer amplification. The protocol was immunoSEQ multiplex PCR, while the TCRdb copy is restricted to in-frame clones and leaves out a portion. That table is the source of V, J and clone size, and D and trimming were worked out from the DNA. The sample has more than 150,000 clones; about 84% are singletons. Trimming shortened V by 3 bases and J by 7 bases, and 16 bases separated the two germline ends. CDR1 is MGHRA and CDR2 is YSYEKL in the germline V gene. The CDR3 contains 16 residues. This rearrangement joins TRBV4-1 to TRBJ1-6; D gene ambiguous. Sequenced sample: peripheral blood. The TCR sequence derives from a human donor in a cohort sampled during active COVID-19. The CDR3 nucleotides read TGCGCCAGCAGCCACCGGGGTGAGCCTGGGAATTCACCCCTCCACTTT. Its translation: CASSHRGEPGNSPLHF.